In this sample, the clone carrying this T cell receptor beta chain turned up many times. TCRdb reanalysed the RT-PCR reads using MiXCR and keeps one entry per CDR3 protein. The table includes almost 90,000 distinct CDR3 sequences, around 5% detected once. Germline assignment: CDR1 SGDLS and CDR2 YYNGEE. V was trimmed by 0 bases and J by 1 base, leaving 18 bases between them. This CDR3 has 18 amino acids. This entry comes from a study of patients and donors after allogeneic stem cell transplantation. Sequencing input: blood, either unsorted or a sorted T cell fraction (not recorded which). The origin of this receptor is a human donor who was either an allogeneic HSCT recipient or a stem cell or donor lymphocyte infusion donor (not recorded which). It is not recorded whose cells these are; they may come from a transplant donor. J is TRBJ2-3 and V is TRBV9; possibly TRBD1 for D (5 bases). The DNA of the CDR3 is TGTGCCAGCAGCGTAGGGAAGGGGCAGATGGCTGGCACAGATACGCAGTATTTT. Amino acid sequence: CASSVGKGQMAGTDTQYF.